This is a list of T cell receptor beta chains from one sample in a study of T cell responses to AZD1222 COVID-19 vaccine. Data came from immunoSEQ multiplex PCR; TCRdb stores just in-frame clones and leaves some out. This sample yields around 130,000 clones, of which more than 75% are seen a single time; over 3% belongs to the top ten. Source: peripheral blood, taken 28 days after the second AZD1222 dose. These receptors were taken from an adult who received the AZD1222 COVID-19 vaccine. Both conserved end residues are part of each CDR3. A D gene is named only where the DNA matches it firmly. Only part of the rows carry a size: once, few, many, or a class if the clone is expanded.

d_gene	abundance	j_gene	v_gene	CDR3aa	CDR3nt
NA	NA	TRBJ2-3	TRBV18	CASSPEGTQYF	TGTGCCAGCTCACCGGAGGGTACGCAGTATTTT
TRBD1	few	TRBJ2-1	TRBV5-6	CASSPPTGGSYNEQFF	TGTGCCAGCAGCCCTCCGACAGGGGGCTCCTACAATGAGCAGTTCTTC
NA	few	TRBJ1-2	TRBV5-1	CASSLGAPDRGAYGYTF	TGCGCCAGCAGCTTGGGGGCCCCTGATAGGGGGGCTTATGGCTACACCTTC
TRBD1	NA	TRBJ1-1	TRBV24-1	CATSLTGRMGTEAFF	TGTGCCACCAGTTTGACAGGGAGGATGGGCACTGAAGCTTTCTTT
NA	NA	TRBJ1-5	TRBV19	CASRLRGTNQPQHF	TGTGCCAGTAGATTAAGGGGGACCAATCAGCCCCAGCATTTT
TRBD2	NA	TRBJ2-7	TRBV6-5	CASRTQTSGSYEQYF	TGTGCCAGCAGAACCCAGACTAGCGGGAGTTACGAGCAGTACTTC
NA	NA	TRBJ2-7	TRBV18	CASSLSLTDGQYF	TGTGCCAGCTCACTCTCCCTGACAGACGGGCAGTACTTC
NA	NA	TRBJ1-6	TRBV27	CASSFKADNSPLHF	TGTGCCAGCAGTTTTAAGGCCGATAATTCACCCCTCCACTTT
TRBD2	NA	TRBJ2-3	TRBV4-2	CASSQGSASGGADTQYF	TGTGCCAGCAGCCAAGGATCCGCTAGCGGGGGGGCTGATACGCAGTATTTT
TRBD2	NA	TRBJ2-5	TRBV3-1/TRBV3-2	CASSQALSGGQETQYF	TGTGCCAGCAGCCAAGCACTTAGCGGGGGGCAAGAGACCCAGTACTTC
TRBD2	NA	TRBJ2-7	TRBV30	CAGTLAATYEQYF	TGTGCCGGTACACTAGCGGCGACCTACGAGCAGTACTTC
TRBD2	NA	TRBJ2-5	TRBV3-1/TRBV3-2	CASRDSGKEETQYF	TGTGCCAGCAGGGATAGCGGGAAGGAGGAGACCCAGTACTTC
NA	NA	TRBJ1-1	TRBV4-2	CASSLRDTLNTEAFF	TGTGCCAGCAGCTTACGGGACACTCTAAACACTGAAGCTTTCTTT
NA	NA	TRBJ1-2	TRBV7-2	CASRVGGAGLNYGYTF	TGTGCCAGCAGGGTCGGAGGAGCAGGGCTAAACTATGGCTACACCTTC
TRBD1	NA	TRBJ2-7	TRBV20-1	CSASWQGAYEQYF	TGCAGTGCTAGTTGGCAGGGGGCTTACGAGCAGTACTTC
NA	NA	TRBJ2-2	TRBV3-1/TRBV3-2	CASSHSRTDTGELFF	TGTGCCAGCAGCCATAGCAGAACAGACACCGGGGAGCTGTTTTTT
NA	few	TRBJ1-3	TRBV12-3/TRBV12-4	CASSLYSGNTIYF	TGTGCCAGCAGTTTATATTCTGGAAACACCATATATTTT
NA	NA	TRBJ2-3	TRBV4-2	CASSPIAGGTDTQYF	TGTGCCAGCAGCCCGATCGCGGGCGGCACAGATACGCAGTATTTT
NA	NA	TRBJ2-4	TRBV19	CASSRNSQGQNIQYF	TGTGCCAGTAGTCGGAACAGTCAAGGGCAAAACATTCAGTACTTC
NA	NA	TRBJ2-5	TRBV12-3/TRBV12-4	CASRLSRWETQYF	TGTGCCAGCAGACTTAGCAGGTGGGAGACCCAGTACTTC
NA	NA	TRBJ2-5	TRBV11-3	CASSLYDRGGRETQYF	TGTGCCAGCAGCTTATACGATAGGGGGGGCCGGGAGACCCAGTACTTC
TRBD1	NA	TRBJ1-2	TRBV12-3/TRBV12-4	CASSPGGSRYTF	TGTGCCAGCAGTCCAGGGGGTAGTCGCTACACCTTC
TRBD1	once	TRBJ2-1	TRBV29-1	CSARQGSNEQFF	TGCAGCGCACGACAGGGTAGCAATGAGCAGTTCTTC
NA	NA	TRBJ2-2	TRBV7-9	CASRSQIVTGELFF	TGTGCCAGCAGAAGTCAGATCGTGACCGGGGAGCTGTTTTTT
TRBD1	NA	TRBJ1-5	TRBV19	CASSPQGGQPQHF	TGTGCCAGTAGTCCACAGGGGGGTCAGCCCCAGCATTTT
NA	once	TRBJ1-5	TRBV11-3	CASSLDGTPQHF	TGTGCCAGCAGCTTAGATGGGACACCCCAGCATTTT
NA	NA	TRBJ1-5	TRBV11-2	CASSPGPGYAQPQHF	TGTGCCAGCAGCCCGGGCCCCGGGTATGCTCAGCCCCAGCATTTT
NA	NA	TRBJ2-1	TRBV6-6	CASSTDWNEQFF	TGTGCCAGCAGCACCGACTGGAATGAGCAGTTCTTC
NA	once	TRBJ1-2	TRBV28	CASSLVAYGYTF	TGTGCCAGCAGTTTAGTGGCCTATGGCTACACCTTC
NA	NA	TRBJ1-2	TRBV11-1	CASRGRASYGYTF	TGTGCCAGCAGGGGACGGGCGTCCTATGGCTACACCTTC
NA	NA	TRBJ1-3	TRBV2	CASRENPGIGNTIYF	TGTGCCAGCAGGGAAAATCCTGGTATTGGAAACACCATATATTTT
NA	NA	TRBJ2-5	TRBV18	CASSQQPGSLAETQYF	TGTGCCAGCTCACAGCAGCCGGGGAGTCTCGCAGAGACCCAGTACTTC
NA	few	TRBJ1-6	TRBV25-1	CASSVGAQPLHF	TGTGCCAGCAGTGTGGGAGCCCAACCCCTCCACTTT
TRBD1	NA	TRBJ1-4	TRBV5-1	CASSPTGGYEKLFF	TGCGCCAGCAGCCCGACAGGGGGCTATGAAAAACTGTTTTTT
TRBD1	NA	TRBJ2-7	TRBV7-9	CATARPGQGTYEQYF	TGTGCCACCGCCCGGCCCGGACAGGGTACCTACGAGCAGTACTTC
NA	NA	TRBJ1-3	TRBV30	CAWSVRGLFGNTIYF	TGTGCCTGGAGTGTTAGAGGGTTATTTGGAAACACCATATATTTT
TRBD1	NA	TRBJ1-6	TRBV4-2	CASSQDTGTDYNSPLHF	TGTGCCAGCAGCCAAGATACTGGGACAGATTATAATTCACCCCTCCACTTT
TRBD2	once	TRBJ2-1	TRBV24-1	CATSDVQLAGGRDEQFF	TGTGCCACCAGTGATGTACAACTAGCGGGGGGGCGCGATGAGCAGTTCTTC
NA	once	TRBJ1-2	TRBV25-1	CATNSRAGNYGYTF	TGTGCCACCAATAGTCGGGCGGGAAACTATGGCTACACCTTC
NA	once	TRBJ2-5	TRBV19	CASSIGAQETQYF	TGTGCCAGTAGTATCGGGGCTCAAGAGACCCAGTACTTC
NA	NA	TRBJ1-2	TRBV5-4	CASSLAGRLIYGYTF	TGTGCCAGCAGCTTGGCCGGCAGGCTAATCTATGGCTACACCTTC
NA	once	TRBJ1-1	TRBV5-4	CASSLDQGAGSTEAFF	TGTGCCAGCAGCTTGGACCAAGGGGCAGGGAGCACTGAAGCTTTCTTT
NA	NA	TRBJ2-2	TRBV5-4	CASSLEVRGAGELFF	TGTGCCAGCAGCTTGGAAGTCCGGGGAGCCGGGGAGCTGTTTTTT
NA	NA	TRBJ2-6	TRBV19	CASSPRANPRGANVLTF	TGTGCCAGTAGTCCACGGGCCAACCCGAGGGGGGCCAACGTCCTGACTTTC
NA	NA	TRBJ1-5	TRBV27	CASSPGRAQPQHF	TGTGCCAGCAGCCCCGGGAGGGCACAGCCCCAGCATTTT
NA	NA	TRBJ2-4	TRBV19	CATPAGDRTTFKYF	TGTGCCACCCCAGCGGGGGACAGAACCACCTTTAAGTACTTC
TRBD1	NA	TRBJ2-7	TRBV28	CASRPQGAHEQYF	TGTGCCAGCAGGCCCCAGGGGGCACACGAGCAGTACTTC
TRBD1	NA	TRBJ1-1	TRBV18	CASSPPQGATEAFF	TGTGCCAGCTCACCCCCACAGGGGGCCACTGAAGCTTTCTTT